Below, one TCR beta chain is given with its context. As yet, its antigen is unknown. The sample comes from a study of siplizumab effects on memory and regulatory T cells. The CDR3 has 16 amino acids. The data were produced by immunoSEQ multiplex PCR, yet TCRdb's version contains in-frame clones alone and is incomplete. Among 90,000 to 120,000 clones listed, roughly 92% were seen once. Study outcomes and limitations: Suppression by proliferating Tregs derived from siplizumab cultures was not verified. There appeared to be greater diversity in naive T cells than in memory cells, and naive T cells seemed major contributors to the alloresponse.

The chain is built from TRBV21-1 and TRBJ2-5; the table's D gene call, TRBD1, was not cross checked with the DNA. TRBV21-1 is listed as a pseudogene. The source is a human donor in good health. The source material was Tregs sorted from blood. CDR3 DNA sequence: TGTGCCAGCAGCAAAGTCCTCGGACAGGATCAAGAGACCCAGTACTTC. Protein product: CASSKVLGQDQETQYF.